Sequencing of this T cell receptor beta chain was carried out in a study of blood T cell repertoires in COVID-19. On the study more broadly: The origin of the acute and convalescent COVID-19 samples was the United States, Italy and Spain.

Seattle patients were enrolled while actively infected and followed longitudinally. How the authors handled the data: For nucleated cells, counts were estimated from reference gene primer amplification. Sequencing used immunoSEQ multiplex PCR; TCRdb keeps in-frame clones, though not all of them. The DNA gave D and trimming, while V, J and clone size come from that table. Of over 65,000 clones listed, roughly 90% are singletons. Germline CDR1 is SGHVS and CDR2 is FQNEAQ. CDR3 length: 15 amino acids. V was shortened by 3 bases and J by 6 bases, with 17 bases between the two germline ends. The TCR comes from a man older than 75 with COVID-19, enrolled during active disease. The chain recombines TRBV7-8 with TRBJ1-2; unclear D gene. The source material was peripheral blood. The CDR3 bases are TGTGCCAGCAGCTTTTCGTTTGTTGGCGGGGATGGCTACACCTTC. Amino acids: CASSFSFVGGDGYTF.